This is a list of T cell receptor beta chains from one sample in a study of graft-versus-host responses after intestinal transplantation. Sequencing was performed with immunoSEQ multiplex PCR; in TCRdb, only in-frame clones are kept and a portion is missing. Found here are more than 30,000 clones, 87% of them singletons; the top ten hold under 20%. The sample was ileum tissue, taken around 190 days after intestinal transplant. These receptors came from a human patient who received an intestinal transplant, so some T cells may come from the graft donor. Each CDR3 is given with its conserved first and last residue. D genes are given only for firm matches. Clone sizes are given selectively: once, few, many, or a class where the clone is expanded.

V: TRBV28; size: .; J: TRBJ1-5; D: TRBD1; length: 15; CDR3: CASSLLDRLNQPQHF; DNA: TGTGCCAGCAGTTTACTGGACAGGCTCAATCAGCCCCAGCATTTT
V: TRBV18; size: .; J: TRBJ2-3; D: TRBD2; length: 15; CDR3: CASSPQRGATDTQYF; DNA: TGTGCCAGCTCACCGCAGCGGGGGGCCACAGATACGCAGTATTTT
V: TRBV11-2; size: .; J: TRBJ2-3; D: .; length: 12; CDR3: CASSTAVDTQYF; DNA: TGTGCCAGCAGCACCGCGGTGGATACGCAGTATTTT
V: TRBV19; size: .; J: TRBJ2-2; D: TRBD2; length: 15; CDR3: CASSATSVGPGELFF; DNA: TGTGCCAGCTCTGCGACTAGCGTGGGTCCCGGGGAGCTGTTTTTT
V: TRBV7-9; size: .; J: TRBJ1-2; D: TRBD1; length: 15; CDR3: CASSSGQGLGYGYTF; DNA: TGTGCCAGCAGCTCGGGACAGGGCTTAGGGTATGGCTACACCTTC
V: TRBV19; size: .; J: TRBJ2-1; D: .; length: 14; CDR3: CASSITGLHNEQFF; DNA: TGTGCCAGTAGTATCACGGGACTCCACAATGAGCAGTTCTTC
V: TRBV2; size: .; J: TRBJ1-1; D: .; length: 15; CDR3: CASSEGPAKLTEAFF; DNA: TGTGCCAGCAGTGAAGGTCCCGCCAAGCTCACTGAAGCTTTCTTT
V: TRBV5-4; size: .; J: TRBJ2-2; D: TRBD1; length: 15; CDR3: CASSPRGPDTGELFF; DNA: TGTGCCAGCAGCCCCAGGGGGCCGGACACCGGGGAGCTGTTTTTT
V: TRBV4-1; size: .; J: TRBJ2-7; D: .; length: 14; CDR3: CASSQVGTSYEQYF; DNA: TGCGCCAGCAGCCAAGTGGGTACCTCCTACGAGCAGTACTTC
V: TRBV4-2; size: .; J: TRBJ2-5; D: TRBD2; length: 17; CDR3: CASSQELAGGYQETQYF; DNA: TGTGCCAGCAGCCAGGAACTAGCGGGAGGCTATCAAGAGACCCAGTACTTC
V: TRBV10-3; size: .; J: TRBJ1-3; D: .; length: 15; CDR3: CAISEGAVSGNTIYF; DNA: TGTGCCATCAGTGAGGGAGCGGTCTCTGGAAACACCATATATTTT
V: TRBV28; size: .; J: TRBJ2-1; D: .; length: 17; CDR3: CASSLPDPVGSYNEQFF; DNA: TGTGCCAGCAGTTTACCCGATCCGGTAGGCTCCTACAATGAGCAGTTCTTC
V: TRBV29-1; size: .; J: TRBJ2-1; D: .; length: 15; CDR3: CSVTQGRVSYNEQFF; DNA: TGCAGCGTAACCCAGGGCCGAGTTTCCTACAATGAGCAGTTCTTC
V: TRBV6-1; size: .; J: TRBJ1-5; D: .; length: 15; CDR3: CASSEGSWGWQPQHF; DNA: TGTGCCAGCAGTGAAGGTTCGTGGGGCTGGCAGCCCCAGCATTTT
V: TRBV6-5; size: .; J: TRBJ2-2; D: .; length: 16; CDR3: CASSYWLGGDTGELFF; DNA: TGTGCCAGCAGCTACTGGTTAGGGGGGGACACCGGGGAGCTGTTTTTT
V: TRBV13; size: .; J: TRBJ2-5; D: .; length: 14; CDR3: CASSFKGQGETQYF; DNA: TGTGCCAGCAGCTTCAAGGGCCAGGGGGAGACCCAGTACTTC
V: TRBV5-1; size: .; J: TRBJ2-1; D: .; length: 14; CDR3: CASSLFAANNEQFF; DNA: TGCGCCAGCAGCTTGTTTGCGGCAAACAATGAGCAGTTCTTC
V: TRBV2; size: .; J: TRBJ1-5; D: .; length: 15; CDR3: CASSGIEYSNQPQHF; DNA: TGTGCCAGCAGTGGGATAGAGTATAGCAATCAGCCCCAGCATTTT
V: TRBV7-6; size: few; J: TRBJ2-7; D: .; length: 14; CDR3: CASRPGVSSYEQYF; DNA: TGTGCCAGCAGACCGGGGGTATCCTCCTACGAGCAGTACTTC
V: TRBV5-1; size: .; J: TRBJ1-3; D: .; length: 16; CDR3: CASSLQSRNSGNTIYF; DNA: TGCGCCAGCAGCTTGCAATCAAGGAACTCTGGAAACACCATATATTTT
V: TRBV5-1; size: .; J: TRBJ2-5; D: .; length: 13; CDR3: CASSFRAEETQYF; DNA: TGCGCCAGCAGCTTTCGGGCGGAAGAGACCCAGTACTTC
V: TRBV6-5; size: few; J: TRBJ2-7; D: .; length: 14; CDR3: CASSYSMGLVEQYF; DNA: TGTGCCAGCAGTTACTCGATGGGACTGGTCGAGCAGTACTTC
V: TRBV5-6; size: .; J: TRBJ2-7; D: .; length: 14; CDR3: CASCPRGNSYEQYF; DNA: TGTGCCAGCTGCCCCCGGGGGAACTCCTACGAGCAGTACTTC
V: TRBV6-5; size: once; J: TRBJ2-3; D: .; length: 11; CDR3: CASRRADTQYF; DNA: TGTGCCAGCCGACGCGCAGATACGCAGTATTTT
V: TRBV6-1; size: .; J: TRBJ1-2; D: TRBD1; length: 14; CDR3: CASRTGTGSYGYTF; DNA: TGTGCCAGCAGAACTGGGACAGGGTCGTATGGCTACACCTTC
V: TRBV4-1; size: .; J: TRBJ1-5; D: .; length: 16; CDR3: CASSQDAGLGNQPQHF; DNA: TGCGCCAGCAGCCAAGATGCAGGGCTGGGCAATCAGCCCCAGCATTTT
V: TRBV5-1; size: .; J: TRBJ2-7; D: .; length: 12; CDR3: CASSLFGYEQYF; DNA: TGCGCCAGCAGCTTGTTCGGCTACGAGCAGTACTTC
V: TRBV28; size: once; J: TRBJ2-1; D: .; length: 14; CDR3: CASSFGGTYNEQFF; DNA: TGTGCCAGCAGTTTTGGCGGGACCTACAATGAGCAGTTCTTC
V: TRBV7-9; size: .; J: TRBJ2-3; D: .; length: 14; CDR3: CASSLPRVTDTQYF; DNA: TGTGCCAGCAGCTTACCAAGAGTCACAGATACGCAGTATTTT
V: TRBV6-5; size: .; J: TRBJ1-4; D: TRBD1; length: 14; CDR3: CASSRGTTNEKLFF; DNA: TGTGCCAGCAGCAGGGGGACAACTAATGAAAAACTGTTTTTT
V: TRBV9; size: once; J: TRBJ2-5; D: .; length: 15; CDR3: CASSVAGRPQETQYF; DNA: TGTGCCAGCAGCGTTGCAGGGCGGCCCCAAGAGACCCAGTACTTC
V: TRBV5-1; size: .; J: TRBJ1-3; D: .; length: 14; CDR3: CASSLSGSGNTIYF; DNA: TGCGCCAGCAGCTTGTCGGGGTCTGGAAACACCATATATTTT
V: TRBV5-1; size: .; J: TRBJ2-7; D: TRBD2; length: 16; CDR3: CASRYSTSPTEYEQYF; DNA: TGCGCCAGCAGGTACTCGACTAGCCCTACGGAATACGAGCAGTACTTC
V: TRBV5-6; size: .; J: TRBJ2-5; D: TRBD2; length: 15; CDR3: CASSLAGLAGVSQYF; DNA: TGTGCCAGCAGCTTGGCCGGACTAGCGGGAGTCTCCCAGTACTTC
V: TRBV7-8; size: .; J: TRBJ2-1; D: .; length: 15; CDR3: CASSPRGGNWDEQFF; DNA: TGTGCCAGCAGCCCGAGGGGGGGTAATTGGGATGAGCAGTTCTTC
V: TRBV2; size: .; J: TRBJ2-7; D: .; length: 13; CDR3: CASSEWGPYEQYF; DNA: TGTGCCAGCAGTGAATGGGGCCCTTACGAGCAGTACTTC
V: TRBV6-1; size: .; J: TRBJ2-2; D: .; length: 10; CDR3: CASSDGELFF; DNA: TGTGCCAGCAGTGACGGGGAGCTGTTTTTT
V: TRBV19; size: .; J: TRBJ1-2; D: TRBD1; length: 14; CDR3: CASSTGGSNYGYTF; DNA: TGTGCCAGTAGTACAGGGGGATCTAACTATGGCTACACCTTC
V: TRBV4-1; size: .; J: TRBJ2-7; D: .; length: 14; CDR3: CASSQYYSAYEQYF; DNA: TGCGCCAGCAGCCAGTATTATTCGGCCTACGAGCAGTACTTC
V: TRBV7-2; size: .; J: TRBJ1-1; D: .; length: 16; CDR3: CASSYRVGGMNTEAFF; DNA: TGTGCCAGCAGTTACAGGGTTGGGGGGATGAACACTGAAGCTTTCTTT
V: TRBV5-1; size: .; J: TRBJ1-1; D: .; length: 14; CDR3: CASSEDGRNTEAFF; DNA: TGCGCCAGCAGCGAGGACGGGCGGAACACTGAAGCTTTCTTT
V: TRBV6-1; size: few; J: TRBJ1-1; D: TRBD1; length: 14; CDR3: CASSRYRGRAEAFF; DNA: TGTGCCAGCAGTCGGTACAGGGGACGGGCTGAAGCTTTCTTT
V: TRBV15; size: .; J: TRBJ2-7; D: TRBD2; length: 15; CDR3: CATSRDGGGAYEQYF; DNA: TGTGCCACCAGCAGAGATGGCGGGGGGGCTTACGAGCAGTACTTC
V: TRBV6-1; size: .; J: TRBJ2-3; D: TRBD2; length: 15; CDR3: CASTISGILADTQYF; DNA: TGTGCCAGCACTATTAGCGGGATATTGGCAGATACGCAGTATTTT
V: TRBV6-5; size: large; J: TRBJ1-2; D: .; length: 13; CDR3: CASTPFPSDLYTF; DNA: TGTGCCAGCACCCCGTTCCCGTCCGACCTCTACACCTTC
V: TRBV7-6; size: once; J: TRBJ2-3; D: TRBD2; length: 16; CDR3: CASSLALAGVADTQYF; DNA: TGTGCCAGCAGCTTAGCTTTAGCGGGAGTCGCAGATACGCAGTATTTT
V: TRBV4-2; size: .; J: TRBJ2-7; D: .; length: 15; CDR3: CASSQVKTLSYEQYF; DNA: TGTGCCAGCAGCCAAGTTAAGACCCTGTCCTACGAGCAGTACTTC
V: TRBV5-1; size: .; J: TRBJ1-4; D: TRBD1; length: 14; CDR3: CASGQGTPNEKLFF; DNA: TGCGCCAGCGGACAGGGTACTCCTAATGAAAAACTGTTTTTT
V: TRBV4-1; size: .; J: TRBJ2-2; D: .; length: 13; CDR3: CASRSGVGGELFF; DNA: TGCGCCAGCAGATCGGGCGTCGGCGGGGAGCTGTTTTTT
V: TRBV4-1; size: .; J: TRBJ2-5; D: .; length: 14; CDR3: CASSQVSSQETQYF; DNA: TGCGCCAGCAGCCAAGTTTCCAGTCAAGAGACCCAGTACTTC
V: TRBV5-1; size: .; J: TRBJ2-1; D: .; length: 15; CDR3: CASSGMTGSYNEQFF; DNA: TGCGCCAGCAGCGGGATGACAGGCTCCTACAATGAGCAGTTCTTC